Reported below is one TCR beta chain. Trimming took 1 base from V and 1 from J, leaving 14 bases between them. Germline values: CDR1 LGHNA, CDR2 YSLEER. The CDR3 extends over 18 amino acids. The data stem from a study of blood T cells in healthy people across ages. Together with a sample-barcoded 5' primer, a J-beta primer mix was included in a second PCR lasting about 6 to 11 cycles. From the 5' RACE reads, TCRdb called clonotypes with MiXCR, one entry per CDR3 protein. The sample lists some 860,000 distinct CDR3 sequences, about 56% occurring once. The specimen was blood. The receptor was isolated from a man aged 35 to 55 in good health. The chain couples TRBV4-3 to TRBJ2-6; D is possibly TRBD1 (6 bases). The CDR3 here is CASSQGIQGSSGANVLTF. CDR3 sequence (DNA): TGCGCCAGCAGCCAAGGAATTCAGGGGAGTTCTGGGGCCAACGTCCTGACTTTC.